This T cell receptor (beta chain) was recovered during a study of shared clonotypes between healthy human individuals. Background on the study: Three CD4 naive, three CD4 memory, two CD8 naive and one CD8 memory plate were used per donor.

Germline V gene sequence: CDR1 SNHLY, CDR2 FYNNEI. The CDR3 covers 13 residues. The ends were cut back, 4 bases at V and 3 bases at J, with 9 bases in the middle. The data were produced by immunoSEQ multiplex PCR, yet TCRdb's version contains in-frame clones alone and is incomplete. This repertoire shows roughly 1 million clones, 65% to 75% found once; its top ten account for roughly 1.5%. On this clone itself: What it recognizes is unknown.

General observations from the study: Memory subsets generally showed lower estimated richness than naive subsets. Specimens sampled were limited to blood, with tissue repertoires likely differing.

The sample consisted of memory CD4+ T cells sorted from blood. The subset: CD45RA-negative fraction. This chain links TRBV2 with TRBJ1-2; D call uncertain. The sequence came from a man aged 18 to 35 in good health. CDR3 in amino acids: CASSGLFDYGYTF. CDR3 nucleotides: TGTGCCAGCAGTGGGCTATTTGACTATGGCTACACCTTC. The variable domain in full, completed from reference TRBV2 and TRBJ1-2, reads EPEVTQTPSHQVTQMGQEVILRCVPISNHLYFYWYRQILGQKVEFLVSFYNNEISEKSEIFDDQFSVERPDGSNFTLKIRSTKLEDSAMYFCASSGLFDYGYTFGSGTRLTVV.